Following are 5 T cell receptor beta chains from one sample sequenced in a study of post-analysis software for immune sequencing data. These receptors' antigens are unknown. Prepared TCR beta cDNA libraries contained unique molecular identifiers. A single record per CDR3 protein comes from TCRdb applying MiXCR to the PCR reads. The table includes over 300,000 distinct CDR3 sequences, 30% to 45% detected once. General study results and limits: In patients, roughly five TRBV segments were more frequent than in controls, with TRBV5-6, TRBV5-1 and TRBV20-1 among them.

The sequencing sample was made of blood. Receptor source: a girl aged 10-17 years with multiple sclerosis.

This clonotype occurred a few times. CDR3 region: CASSPSRTGYTDTQYF. The CDR3 region has the DNA TGCGCCAGCAGCCCGAGTCGGACAGGGTATACGGATACGCAGTATTTT. The chain couples TRBV5-1 to TRBJ2-3, with TRBD1 matching over 8 bases. V dropped 4 bases and J dropped 6; count of bases not matched to a gene: 13. The CDR3 covers 16 residues. From germline, CDR1 is SGHRS and CDR2 YFSETQ.

At least ten counts were recorded for this clonotype. The CDR3 loop is CASSPQRDRRQETQYF. CDR3 bases: TGTGCCAGCAGCCCTCAGCGGGACCGACGCCAAGAGACCCAGTACTTC. The V and J genes are TRBV7-2 and TRBJ2-5, with 7 positions matching TRBD2. This CDR3 spans 16 amino acids. The V and J ends lost 5 bases and 1 base, in that order; junction bases with no gene match: 10. Per the germline V gene, CDR1 is SGHTA and CDR2 is FQGNSA.

This clonotype has more than one count but fewer than ten. The gene calls are TRBV12-3 or TRBV12-4 and TRBJ1-6, with 10 nucleotides matching TRBD1. The CDR3 covers 17 residues. The J segment lost 7 bases and the V segment lost 6 bases, leaving 12 bases of the junction unmatched. CDR3 sequence: CASSTGTGVRGNSPLHF. CDR3 sequence (DNA): TGTGCCAGCAGCACCGGGACAGGGGTAAGGGGCAATTCACCCCTCCACTTT.

This clonotype was seen a single time. The chain couples TRBV25-1 to TRBJ1-2; D is ambiguous. Germline V gives CDR1 MGHDK, CDR2 SYGVNS. CDR3 size: 11 residues. Trimming shortened V by 8 bases and J by 7 bases, and 11 bases separated the two germline ends. CDR3 DNA sequence: TGTGCCAGCGCCGGGGTGGGTGGCTACACCTTC. It encodes CASAGVGGYTF.

The gene calls are TRBV7-9 and TRBJ1-1; 9 nucleotides align to TRBD1. Germline CDR1 reads SEHNR; CDR2 reads FQNEAQ (reference sequence). The V and J ends lost 5 bases and 3 bases, in that order; junction bases with no gene match: 7. The CDR3 contains 15 residues. The CDR3 here is CASSLGQGGHTEAFF. In nucleotides, the CDR3 is TGTGCCAGCAGCCTGGGACAGGGAGGGCACACTGAAGCTTTCTTT.